This is a list of T cell receptor beta chains from one sample in a study of blood T cell repertoires in COVID-19. The protocol was immunoSEQ multiplex PCR, while the TCRdb copy is restricted to in-frame clones and leaves out a portion. Found here are over 55,000 clones, about four fifths of them singletons; the top ten hold about 8.8%. Sample: peripheral blood. The receptors stem from an older man with COVID-19, enrolled during active disease. CDR3s include the opening cysteine and the closing phenylalanine or tryptophan. D genes are given only for firm matches. A row's size may be missing; if present it is once, few, many or a size class.

V gene	clone size	D gene	J gene	CDR3 DNA	CDR3 protein
TRBV9	NA	TRBD2	TRBJ2-1	TGTGCCAGCAGCCCGGGACTAGCGGGAGTTGATGAGCAGTTCTTC	CASSPGLAGVDEQFF
TRBV9	NA	NA	TRBJ1-1	TGTGCCAGCAGCGTAGAGGGGCTGGGCACTGAAGCTTTCTTT	CASSVEGLGTEAFF
TRBV30	NA	NA	TRBJ1-1	TGTGCCTGGAGCTCCGGGATTGCTGAAGCTTTCTTT	CAWSSGIAEAFF
TRBV30	NA	NA	TRBJ1-3	TGTGCCTGGAGCCTGGGGGGGTCCGGAAACACCATATATTTT	CAWSLGGSGNTIYF
TRBV5-1	NA	NA	TRBJ1-3	TGCGCCAGCAGCTTGTGGAGTTCACACTCTGGAAACACCATATATTTT	CASSLWSSHSGNTIYF
TRBV19	NA	NA	TRBJ1-1	TGTGCCAGTAGTACCCGACAGAAGAACACTGAAGCTTTCTTT	CASSTRQKNTEAFF
TRBV7-9	NA	NA	TRBJ1-1	TGTGCCAGCAGCTTAGACGGGGGCACTGAAGCTTTCTTT	CASSLDGGTEAFF
TRBV5-8	NA	NA	TRBJ1-4	TGTGCCAGCAGCACCGGGGGAAAGGGGCGCGAAAAACTGTTTTTT	CASSTGGKGREKLFF
TRBV4-1	NA	NA	TRBJ1-1	TGCGCCAGCGGTATTGATGGGGCGAACACTGAAGCTTTCTTT	CASGIDGANTEAFF
TRBV5-1	NA	TRBD1	TRBJ1-1	TGCGCCAGCAGCCCGGGACAGGGCATGGCTGAAGCTTTCTTT	CASSPGQGMAEAFF
TRBV11-2	few	TRBD2	TRBJ2-5	TGTGCCAGCAGCTTTATATCAGGGACTAGCCAAGAGACCCAGTACTTC	CASSFISGTSQETQYF
TRBV9	NA	NA	TRBJ2-6	TGTGCCAGCAGCGTAGGAGGGATAGGCGGGTTGGTGTCTGGGGCCAACGTCCTGACTTTC	CASSVGGIGGLVSGANVLTF
TRBV7-2	few	NA	TRBJ1-6	TGTGCCAGCAGCTCCGGACAGTCTTATAATTCACCCCTCCACTTT	CASSSGQSYNSPLHF
TRBV7-8	NA	TRBD1	TRBJ2-5	TGTGCCAGCATAAACAGGGGATCGGAGACCCAGTACTTC	CASINRGSETQYF
TRBV9	NA	NA	TRBJ1-2	TGTGCCAGCAGCGTAGAGCCCCGGGAGCCTTATGGCTACACCTTC	CASSVEPREPYGYTF
TRBV9	NA	NA	TRBJ2-1	TGTGCCAGCCGCCAGGGGAATGAGCAGTTCTTC	CASRQGNEQFF
TRBV9	NA	NA	TRBJ2-2	TGTGCCAGCAGCGTAGAAGCCCAACTGAACACCGGGGAGCTGTTTTTT	CASSVEAQLNTGELFF
TRBV5-1	NA	NA	TRBJ2-2	TGCGCCAGCAGCTTGTACCAGGCGAACACCGGGGAGCTGTTTTTT	CASSLYQANTGELFF
TRBV19	NA	TRBD2	TRBJ2-3	TGTGCCAGTAGTCTCCGACTAGCGGTGGGAACTAGCACAGATACGCAGTATTTT	CASSLRLAVGTSTDTQYF
TRBV5-6	NA	NA	TRBJ1-1	TGTGCCAGCAGCCTCCCGGACACCTTATCGGACACTGAAGCTTTCTTT	CASSLPDTLSDTEAFF
TRBV4-2	NA	NA	TRBJ1-4	TGTGCCAGCAGCCAAGGCCCCCTCAGGGCAACTAATGAAAAACTGTTTTTT	CASSQGPLRATNEKLFF
TRBV30	once	TRBD1	TRBJ1-1	TGTGCCTGGAGTGTAACGGGACAGGGGAGCACTGAAGCTTTCTTT	CAWSVTGQGSTEAFF